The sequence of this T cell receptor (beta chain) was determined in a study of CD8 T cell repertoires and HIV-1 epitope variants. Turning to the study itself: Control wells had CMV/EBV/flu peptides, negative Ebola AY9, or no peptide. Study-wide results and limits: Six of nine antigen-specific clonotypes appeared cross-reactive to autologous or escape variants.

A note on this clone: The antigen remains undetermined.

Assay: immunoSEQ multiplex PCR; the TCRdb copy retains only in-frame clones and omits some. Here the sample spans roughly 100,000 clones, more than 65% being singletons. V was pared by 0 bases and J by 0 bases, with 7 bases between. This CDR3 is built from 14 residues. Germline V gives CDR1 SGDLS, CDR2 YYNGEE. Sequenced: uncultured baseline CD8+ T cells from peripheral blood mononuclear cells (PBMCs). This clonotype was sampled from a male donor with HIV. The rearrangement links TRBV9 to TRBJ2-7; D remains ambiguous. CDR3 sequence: CASSVGPSSYEQYF. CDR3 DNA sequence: TGTGCCAGCAGCGTAGGTCCAAGCTCCTACGAGCAGTACTTC.